A selection of T cell receptor beta chains follows, all from one sample in a study of T cells after yellow fever vaccination. TCRdb recomputed calls from the 5' RACE reads with MiXCR, one row per CDR3 protein. The sample yields roughly 260,000 distinct CDR3 sequences, roughly 13% seen once. The sequences come from CD4+ T cells sorted from PBMCs, collected 45 days after the yellow fever booster vaccination. These receptors were obtained from a man aged 25-40 years who received the YFV17D yellow fever vaccine. The CDR3 runs from the conserved cysteine through the conserved F or W. D genes are given only for firm matches. Only some rows state a clone size, as once, few, many or a class for expanded clones.

j_call	d_call	v_call	clone_size	cdr3_nt	cdr3_aa
TRBJ2-1	TRBD2	TRBV29-1	few	TGCAGCGTTGAGGAGACTAGCGGGAGGAGTGAGCAGTTCTTC	CSVEETSGRSEQFF
TRBJ1-2	.	TRBV20-1	few	TGCAGTGCCCCCCCCGCTCCGACGGCGGGTGGCTACACCTTC	CSAPPAPTAGGYTF
TRBJ2-1	TRBD2	TRBV12-3/TRBV12-4	few	TGTGCCAGCACCCCCGGGTTAGCGGGAGCTAATGAGCAGTTCTTC	CASTPGLAGANEQFF
TRBJ2-5	.	TRBV18	.	TGTGCCAGCTCACCCACCCGGGACGTACAAGAGACCCAGTACTTC	CASSPTRDVQETQYF
TRBJ2-7	TRBD2	TRBV20-1	few	TGCAGTGTTGCAGCGGGAGCGCCTTACGAGCAGTACTTC	CSVAAGAPYEQYF
TRBJ2-7	.	TRBV27	.	TGTGCCAGCAGTTTCGTCGGAGCCGAGCAGTACTTC	CASSFVGAEQYF
TRBJ1-1	TRBD1	TRBV7-2	.	TGTGCCAGCAGCGTGGGACAGGTGAACACTGAAGCTTTCTTT	CASSVGQVNTEAFF
TRBJ1-2	TRBD1	TRBV7-2	few	TGTGCCAGCAGCTTAGTGGGACAGGGGAACGGCTACACCTTC	CASSLVGQGNGYTF
TRBJ1-2	TRBD1	TRBV5-1	few	TGCGCCAGCAGCTTGAGGGACAGGGGAGGTGGCTACACCTTC	CASSLRDRGGGYTF
TRBJ2-5	TRBD2	TRBV6-1	few	TGTGCCAGCAGGGAACTAGCGGGAGTTGGGACCCAGTACTTC	CASRELAGVGTQYF
TRBJ2-5	TRBD2	TRBV23-1	few	TGCGCCAGCAGTCAACCACCCGGGACTATGAGGCCCCAGTACTTC	CASSQPPGTMRPQYF
TRBJ1-1	TRBD1	TRBV20-1	few	TGCAGTGCTAGAGCCCAGGGGGAAAAAGCTTTCTTT	CSARAQGEKAFF
TRBJ2-7	.	TRBV4-2	few	TGTGCCAGCAGCCAAGATCCTATGTATGGTAGCAGCTCCTACGAGCAGTACTTC	CASSQDPMYGSSSYEQYF
TRBJ2-1	TRBD2	TRBV5-6	.	TGTGCCAGCAGGGTGAGGGCGGGAGAAGGCAATGAGCAGTTCTTC	CASRVRAGEGNEQFF
TRBJ2-1	TRBD1	TRBV5-6	few	TGTGCCAGCAGCTGGGACAGCTCCAATGAGCAGTTCTTC	CASSWDSSNEQFF
TRBJ2-5	.	TRBV9	.	TGTGCCAGCAGCCCGAGGGGGGGGATAAACAAGAATACCCAGTACTTC	CASSPRGGINKNTQYF
TRBJ2-1	.	TRBV29-1	.	TGCAGCGTTCAAGTCAATGAGCAGTTCTTC	CSVQVNEQFF
TRBJ2-1	TRBD2	TRBV5-1	.	TGCGCCAGCAGCCCTCTAGCGGGAGGTAGATATGAGCAGTTCTTC	CASSPLAGGRYEQFF
TRBJ2-1	.	TRBV7-2	few	TGTGCCAGCAGCTTAGGGGGGGCTGTGAGTGGTGAGCAGTTCTTC	CASSLGGAVSGEQFF
TRBJ2-1	TRBD2	TRBV5-6	few	TGTGCCAGCAGCTGGGTAGGCGGGAGTAACAATGAGCAGTTCTTC	CASSWVGGSNNEQFF
TRBJ2-7	TRBD2	TRBV20-1	.	TGCAGTGCCCCCGGGACTACTACATTCGAGCAGTACTTC	CSAPGTTTFEQYF
TRBJ1-2	.	TRBV12-3/TRBV12-4	.	TGTGCCAGCAGTACCGGACCGGTCTATGGCTACACCTTC	CASSTGPVYGYTF
TRBJ1-5	.	TRBV6-6	.	TGTGCCAGCAGGACACTTAATCAGCCCCAGCATTTT	CASRTLNQPQHF
TRBJ2-3	.	TRBV11-2	.	TGTGCCAGCAGCTTAAGCCCTCGGGTAGTCACAGATACGCAGTATTTT	CASSLSPRVVTDTQYF
TRBJ2-5	.	TRBV5-1	many	TGCGCCAGCAGCTTGGACCGGTTGTACCAAGAGACCCAGTACTTC	CASSLDRLYQETQYF
TRBJ2-1	TRBD2	TRBV4-3	few	TGCGCCAGCAGCCAGCGGGGGAGTACTAACCGGTTCTTC	CASSQRGSTNRFF
TRBJ2-3	.	TRBV7-2	few	TGTGCCAGCAGCTCCCTTACAACGGGAGATACGCAGTATTTT	CASSSLTTGDTQYF
TRBJ2-2	.	TRBV6-1	few	TGTGCCATTCGGCCCTTAGGTCGGACCGGGGAGCTGTTTTTT	CAIRPLGRTGELFF
TRBJ1-4	TRBD1	TRBV3-1	.	TGTGCCAGCAGCCGGAGGGACAGCCAGAGGGAAAAACTGTTTTTT	CASSRRDSQREKLFF
TRBJ2-2	TRBD2	TRBV7-2	.	TGTGCCAGCAGCTTACTAGCGGGAGGGGGTCGGACCGGGGAGCTGTTTTTT	CASSLLAGGGRTGELFF
TRBJ2-1	.	TRBV3-1	.	TGTGCCTGCAGCCAAGATCAAGGGACCACCCCCTACAATGAGCAGTTCTTC	CACSQDQGTTPYNEQFF
TRBJ1-1	.	TRBV20-1	few	TGCAGTGCTAGAACCGTCCCGAGAAACACTGAAGCTTTCTTT	CSARTVPRNTEAFF
TRBJ2-3	TRBD2	TRBV4-3	many	TGCGCCAGCAGCCAAGAGGCTAGCGGGAGGTCAGATACGCAGTATTTT	CASSQEASGRSDTQYF
TRBJ2-1	.	TRBV5-1	many	TGCGCCAGCAGCCCTGGGCTAAACAATGAGCAGTTCTTC	CASSPGLNNEQFF
TRBJ2-7	TRBD1	TRBV25-1	few	TGTGCCAGCAGGGGGACAGGGGGCGCGTACGAGCAGTACTTC	CASRGTGGAYEQYF
TRBJ2-1	TRBD2	TRBV5-5	many	TGTGCCAGCAGCTCAACTAGCGGGGGTTTATTCAATGAGCAGTTCTTC	CASSSTSGGLFNEQFF
TRBJ2-3	.	TRBV20-1	many	TGCAGTGCTAGGTTAGGGTCAGATACGCAGTATTTT	CSARLGSDTQYF
TRBJ2-1	TRBD2	TRBV2	.	TGTGCCATCAGTTTGGGACTAGCGGGAGAGCACATCTACAATGAGCAGTTCTTC	CAISLGLAGEHIYNEQFF
TRBJ2-7	TRBD1	TRBV10-3	.	TGTGCCATCACTCCCGGACAGGGTGTGATATACGAGCAGTACTTC	CAITPGQGVIYEQYF
TRBJ2-3	.	TRBV20-1	.	TGCAGTGCTAGAGTGATTAGCGGATCCACAGATACGCAGTATTTT	CSARVISGSTDTQYF
TRBJ2-5	TRBD1	TRBV20-1	few	TGCAGTGCCCAGGACAGGGTGCATGAGACCCAGTACTTC	CSAQDRVHETQYF
TRBJ2-1	.	TRBV5-1	many	TGCGCCAGCAGCTTGGGAACTAGCCGAGTCAATGAGCAGTTCTTC	CASSLGTSRVNEQFF
TRBJ2-1	TRBD2	TRBV5-1	.	TGCGCCAGCACAACTAGCGGGAATTACAATGAGCAGTTCTTC	CASTTSGNYNEQFF
TRBJ2-7	TRBD1	TRBV28	few	TGTGCCATACAGGGGGCTTACGAGCAGTACTTC	CAIQGAYEQYF
TRBJ2-7	TRBD1	TRBV19	.	TGTGCCAGTACCAGGACAGGTGCGGACGAGCAGTACTTC	CASTRTGADEQYF
TRBJ1-3	.	TRBV7-2	.	TGTGCCAGCAGCTTAATGCCTGTTCCCTCTGGAAACACCATATATTTT	CASSLMPVPSGNTIYF
TRBJ1-1	TRBD1	TRBV6-1	.	TGTGCCAGCAACCTTGACAGGGGGGTTACTGAAGCTTTCTTT	CASNLDRGVTEAFF
TRBJ2-5	.	TRBV29-1	.	TGCAGCGTTGAAGTACTAGCAGGAGAGACCCAGTACTTC	CSVEVLAGETQYF
TRBJ2-3	.	TRBV6-5	few	TGTGCCAGCAGTTTACTCGGGGAGCGGCACTCTCCGGCAGATACGCAGTATTTT	CASSLLGERHSPADTQYF
TRBJ2-4	TRBD1	TRBV5-5	many	TGTGCCAGCAGCATACGGGACAGTAAAAACATTCAGTACTTC	CASSIRDSKNIQYF
TRBJ2-7	.	TRBV5-1	.	TGCGCCAGCAGTTCAGGGATGTACGAGCAGTACTTC	CASSSGMYEQYF
TRBJ2-2	.	TRBV5-1	few	TGCGCCAGCAGCGGGGAGGCATGGACCGGGGAGCTGTTTTTT	CASSGEAWTGELFF
TRBJ2-2	.	TRBV20-1	.	TGCAGTGCTAGAGAGGCTGAAGGGGTCACCGGGGAGCTGTTTTTT	CSAREAEGVTGELFF
TRBJ2-1	.	TRBV20-1	.	TGCAGTGCTACCAGCGGGTATTACAATGAGCAGTTCTTC	CSATSGYYNEQFF
TRBJ2-2	.	TRBV6-1	few	TGTGCCAGCAGGGAACGACCGGGAGCACTGACCGGGGAGCTGTTTTTT	CASRERPGALTGELFF
TRBJ2-1	.	TRBV20-1	.	TGCAGTGCTAGTAACGCCGGGAGCTCCTACAATGAGCAGTTCTTC	CSASNAGSSYNEQFF
TRBJ2-1	.	TRBV4-3	few	TGCGCCAGCAGCCAAGACGTCGGGAGAAACGCCGCCTACAATGAGCAGTTCTTC	CASSQDVGRNAAYNEQFF
TRBJ2-1	.	TRBV5-1	.	TGCGCCAGCAGCTTGGGGGGCGGAAGCTCCTACAATGAGCAGTTCTTC	CASSLGGGSSYNEQFF
TRBJ2-1	.	TRBV7-3	few	TGTGCCAGCAGCTCCAGTCCCAGCCCGAATGAGCAGTTCTTC	CASSSSPSPNEQFF